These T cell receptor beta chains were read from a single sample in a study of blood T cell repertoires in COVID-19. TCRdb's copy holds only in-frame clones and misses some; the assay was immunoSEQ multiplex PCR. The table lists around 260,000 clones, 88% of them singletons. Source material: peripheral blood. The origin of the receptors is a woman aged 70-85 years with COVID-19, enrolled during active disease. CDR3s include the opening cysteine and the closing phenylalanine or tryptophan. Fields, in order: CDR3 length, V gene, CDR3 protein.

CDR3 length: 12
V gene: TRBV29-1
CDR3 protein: CSVYSGANVLTF

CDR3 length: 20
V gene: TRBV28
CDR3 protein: CASSPPGGALAGVAYNEQFF

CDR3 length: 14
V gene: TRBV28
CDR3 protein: CASSPTKLAYEQFF

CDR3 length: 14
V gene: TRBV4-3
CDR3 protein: CASSQDLFGGELFF

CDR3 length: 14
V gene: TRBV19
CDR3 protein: CASSPGDREETQYF

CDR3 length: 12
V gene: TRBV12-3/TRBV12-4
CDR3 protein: CASSVTGEELFF

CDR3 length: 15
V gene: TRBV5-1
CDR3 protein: CASSLRAGNTGELFF

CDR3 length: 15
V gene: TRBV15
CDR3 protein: CATSGLFLGNQPQHF

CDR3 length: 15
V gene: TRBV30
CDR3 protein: CAWSTSRDRNQPQHF

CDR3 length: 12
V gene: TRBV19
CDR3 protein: CASSTNAGELFF

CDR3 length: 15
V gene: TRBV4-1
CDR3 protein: CASSPSSGTADTQYF

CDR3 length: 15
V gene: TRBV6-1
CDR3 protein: CASSEPSGILYEQYF

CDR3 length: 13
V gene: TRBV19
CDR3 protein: CASRGSNNEKLFF

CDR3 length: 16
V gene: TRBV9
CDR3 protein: CASSVSGGPSYNEQFF

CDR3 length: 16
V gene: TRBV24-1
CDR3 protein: CATSPTTGARKETQYF

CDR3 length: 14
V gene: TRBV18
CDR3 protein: CASSTDTGDYGYTF

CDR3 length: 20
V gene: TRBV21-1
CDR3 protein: CASRNLRLAGVQIPNNEQFF

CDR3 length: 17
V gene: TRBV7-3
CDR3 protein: CASSPLPGTGITDTQYF

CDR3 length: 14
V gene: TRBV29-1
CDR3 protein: CSVEGVAGTDTQYF

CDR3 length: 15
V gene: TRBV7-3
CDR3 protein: CASSVTGGLDYGYTF

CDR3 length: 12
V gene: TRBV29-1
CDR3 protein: CSARTGGNEQFF

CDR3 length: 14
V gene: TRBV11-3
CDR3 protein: CASSLGTYTGELFF

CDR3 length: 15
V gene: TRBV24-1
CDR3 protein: CATSDSNGDYNEQFF

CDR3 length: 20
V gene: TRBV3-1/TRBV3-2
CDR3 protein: CASSQDGKEGLPNPLYEQYF

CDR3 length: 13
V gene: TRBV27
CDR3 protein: CASSFRGGTEAFF

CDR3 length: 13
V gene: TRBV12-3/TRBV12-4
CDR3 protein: CASSPVGGEKLFF

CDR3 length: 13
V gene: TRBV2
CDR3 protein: CASGRRQNYEQYF

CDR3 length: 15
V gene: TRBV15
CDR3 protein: CATSDPGTGKSEQYF

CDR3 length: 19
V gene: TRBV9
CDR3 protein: CASSVAGGGAWGASTEAFF

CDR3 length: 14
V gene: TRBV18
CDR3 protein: CASSPPDRFSGYTF

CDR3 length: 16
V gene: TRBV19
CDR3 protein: CASSPLPGQKNTEAFF

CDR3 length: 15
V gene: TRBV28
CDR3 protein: CASKPLTGGRAEAFF

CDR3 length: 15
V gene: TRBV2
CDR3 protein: CASSETGSNTGELFF

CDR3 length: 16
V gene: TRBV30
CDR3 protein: CAWSQKASVISDTQYF

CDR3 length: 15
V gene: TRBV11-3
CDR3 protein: CASSMEQGAYNEQFF

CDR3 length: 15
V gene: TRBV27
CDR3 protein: CASSPIADSYNEQFF

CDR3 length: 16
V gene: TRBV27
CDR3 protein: CASSLVRPQGTGELFF

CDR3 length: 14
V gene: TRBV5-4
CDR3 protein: CASSQGGYTGELFF

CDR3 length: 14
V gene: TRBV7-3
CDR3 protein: CASSLLGGRDTQYF

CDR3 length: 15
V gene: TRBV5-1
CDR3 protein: CASSFTGGPYNEQFF

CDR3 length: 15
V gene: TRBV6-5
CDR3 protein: CASSPSSGGYNEQFF

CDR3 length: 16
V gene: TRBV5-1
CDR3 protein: CASSLVGGQGSSEAFF

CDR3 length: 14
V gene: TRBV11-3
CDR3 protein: CASSLGTRSNEQFF

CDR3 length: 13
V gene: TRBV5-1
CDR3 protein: CASSLTGGDEQFF